Sequencing of this TCR beta chain was carried out in a study of technical replicates of blood from a few donors. Produced via immunoSEQ multiplex PCR; TCRdb's table is partial and in-frame only. The table has 65,000 to 70,000 clones, approximately 88% seen once. The V and J ends lost 4 bases and 1 base, in that order; junction bases with no gene match: 10. This CDR3 contains 18 residues. Germline CDR1 reads LNHDA; CDR2 reads SQIVND (reference sequence). The source material was PBMCs. The chain carries TRBV19 and TRBJ2-5, with 12 bases identical to TRBD2. The sequence was obtained from a human donor in good health. Some clones in this sample may be carry-over from other donors' samples. This CDR3 reads CASSTILAGGAIQETQYF. In DNA, the CDR3 is TGTGCCAGTAGTACCATCCTAGCGGGGGGGGCTATCCAAGAGACCCAGTACTTC.